This is a list of T cell receptor beta chains from one sample in a study of Ad26.COV2.S vaccination and SARS-CoV-2 variants. Repertoires were generated with immunoSEQ multiplex PCR, while TCRdb's copy carries only in-frame clones and drops some. This sample has roughly 400,000 clones, with approximately 92% found just once. This sample comprised peripheral blood, obtained in a trial of Ad26.COV2.S vaccine versus placebo. The receptors shown here come from a person aged 18-65 years who received the Ad26.COV2.S COVID-19 vaccine or a placebo. Both conserved end residues are part of each CDR3. D genes are given only for firm matches. For some rows the clone size is stated as once, few or many, or as a class when expanded; others skip it.

clone_size: -; v_call: TRBV7-9; j_call: TRBJ1-2; d_call: TRBD1; cdr3_aa: CASSHPYGAGGDGYTF; cdr3_nt: TGTGCCAGCAGCCATCCCTACGGGGCAGGGGGCGATGGCTACACCTTC
clone_size: -; v_call: TRBV19; j_call: TRBJ1-5; d_call: -; cdr3_aa: CASAWTASNQPQHF; cdr3_nt: TGTGCCAGTGCCTGGACAGCCAGCAATCAGCCCCAGCATTTT
clone_size: -; v_call: TRBV5-5; j_call: TRBJ2-1; d_call: -; cdr3_aa: CASSPDRRSYNEQFF; cdr3_nt: TGTGCCAGCAGCCCCGACAGGCGCTCCTACAATGAGCAGTTCTTC
clone_size: -; v_call: TRBV7-2; j_call: TRBJ2-7; d_call: TRBD2; cdr3_aa: CASSLASSGASYEQYF; cdr3_nt: TGTGCCAGCAGCTTAGCGTCCAGCGGGGCTTCCTACGAGCAGTACTTC
clone_size: -; v_call: TRBV2; j_call: TRBJ1-5; d_call: -; cdr3_aa: CASWVGVPNQPQHF; cdr3_nt: TGTGCCAGCTGGGTAGGAGTGCCCAATCAGCCCCAGCATTTT
clone_size: -; v_call: TRBV6-5; j_call: TRBJ2-7; d_call: TRBD1; cdr3_aa: CASSRDRDRVEQYF; cdr3_nt: TGTGCCAGCAGCCGGGACAGGGATCGGGTCGAGCAGTACTTC
clone_size: -; v_call: TRBV28; j_call: TRBJ1-1; d_call: TRBD1; cdr3_aa: CASSTPGQGNTEAFF; cdr3_nt: TGTGCCAGCAGTACCCCGGGACAGGGCAACACTGAAGCTTTCTTT
clone_size: -; v_call: TRBV4-1; j_call: TRBJ2-7; d_call: -; cdr3_aa: CASSQDLGGYEQYF; cdr3_nt: TGCGCCAGCAGCCAAGATCTGGGAGGCTACGAGCAGTACTTC
clone_size: -; v_call: TRBV6-4; j_call: TRBJ2-1; d_call: TRBD2; cdr3_aa: CASSEGLAGNEQFF; cdr3_nt: TGTGCCAGCAGTGAGGGACTAGCGGGGAATGAGCAGTTCTTC
clone_size: -; v_call: TRBV19; j_call: TRBJ1-2; d_call: -; cdr3_aa: CASNAGPGRIYGYTF; cdr3_nt: TGTGCCAGTAACGCCGGACCGGGACGGATATATGGCTACACCTTC
clone_size: few; v_call: TRBV7-9; j_call: TRBJ2-2; d_call: TRBD2; cdr3_aa: CASSSLAANTGELFF; cdr3_nt: TGTGCCAGCAGCTCACTAGCGGCCAACACCGGGGAGCTGTTTTTT
clone_size: -; v_call: TRBV4-3; j_call: TRBJ2-7; d_call: -; cdr3_aa: CASSQVGGEQYF; cdr3_nt: TGCGCCAGCAGCCAAGTAGGGGGGGAGCAGTACTTC
clone_size: -; v_call: TRBV24-1; j_call: TRBJ2-3; d_call: -; cdr3_aa: CATSGSTDTQYF; cdr3_nt: TGTGCCACCAGTGGGAGCACAGATACGCAGTATTTT
clone_size: -; v_call: TRBV28; j_call: TRBJ2-2; d_call: -; cdr3_aa: CASRPVRDGELFF; cdr3_nt: TGTGCCAGCAGGCCCGTGAGGGACGGGGAGCTGTTTTTT
clone_size: -; v_call: TRBV19; j_call: TRBJ1-2; d_call: -; cdr3_aa: CASSIDLLYGYTF; cdr3_nt: TGTGCCAGTAGTATAGATCTACTCTATGGCTACACCTTC
clone_size: -; v_call: TRBV6-1; j_call: TRBJ1-2; d_call: -; cdr3_aa: CASSDKEGWSGGYTF; cdr3_nt: TGTGCCAGCAGTGATAAGGAGGGGTGGTCTGGTGGCTACACCTTC
clone_size: once; v_call: TRBV10-3; j_call: TRBJ1-1; d_call: -; cdr3_aa: CAINNEVGHPNTEAFF; cdr3_nt: TGTGCCATCAATAATGAGGTGGGACACCCGAACACTGAAGCTTTCTTT
clone_size: -; v_call: TRBV5-8; j_call: TRBJ1-1; d_call: TRBD1; cdr3_aa: CASSRLGQGATEAFF; cdr3_nt: TGTGCCAGCAGCCGATTGGGACAGGGGGCGACTGAAGCTTTCTTT
clone_size: -; v_call: TRBV28; j_call: TRBJ1-5; d_call: -; cdr3_aa: CASRDPKPLYSNQPQHF; cdr3_nt: TGTGCCAGCAGGGATCCCAAGCCACTTTATAGCAATCAGCCCCAGCATTTT
clone_size: -; v_call: TRBV5-4; j_call: TRBJ2-1; d_call: TRBD2; cdr3_aa: CASSLGLTSGNEQFF; cdr3_nt: TGTGCCAGCAGCTTGGGGTTGACTAGCGGCAATGAGCAGTTCTTC
clone_size: -; v_call: TRBV7-2; j_call: TRBJ2-7; d_call: TRBD1; cdr3_aa: CASSLGDRPYEQYF; cdr3_nt: TGTGCCAGCAGCTTAGGGGACAGACCCTACGAGCAGTACTTC
clone_size: -; v_call: TRBV6-2/TRBV6-3; j_call: TRBJ2-3; d_call: -; cdr3_aa: CASSYPRDADTQYF; cdr3_nt: TGTGCCAGCAGTTATCCCAGGGACGCAGATACGCAGTATTTT